Each of the 8 T cell receptor beta chains below was sequenced from the same sample in a study of blood T cell repertoires in COVID-19. The protocol was immunoSEQ multiplex PCR, while the TCRdb copy is restricted to in-frame clones and leaves out a portion. The table includes fewer than 700,000 clones, roughly nine tenths detected once. The sample taken for sequencing was peripheral blood. These TCRs come from a woman aged 50 to 60 with COVID-19, enrolled during active disease.

The chain combines TRBV7-2 with TRBJ1-1, with D maybe TRBD1 (5 bases). V lost 0 bases and J 4 bases, leaving 9 bases between the germline ends. The CDR3 is made up of 14 amino acids. Germline-derived CDR1 and CDR2 are SGHTA and FQGNSA. This CDR3 is CASSLATGVTEAFF. Here the CDR3 DNA reads TGTGCCAGCAGCTTAGCGACGGGGGTCACTGAAGCTTTCTTT. Complete variable domain (other parts from reference TRBV7-2 and TRBJ1-1): GAGVSQSPSNKVTEKGKDVELRCDPISGHTALYWYRQSLGQGLEFLIYFQGNSAPDKSGLPSDRFSAERTGGSVSTLTIQRTQQEDSAVYLCASSLATGVTEAFFGQGTRLTVV.

This chain joins TRBV9 and TRBJ1-2; no clear D gene. Trimming cost V 0 bases and J 2 bases, with 11 bases left between them. Per the germline V gene, CDR1 is SGDLS and CDR2 is YYNGEE. The CDR3 is 15 amino acids. The CDR3 DNA follows: TGTGCCAGCAGCGTAGGATGGACTGAGAACTATGGCTACACCTTC. Protein product: CASSVGWTENYGYTF.

The CDR3 nucleotides are TGTGCCAGCAGCCCCGAGGTAATCGATGAGCAGTTCTTC. Protein product: CASSPEVIDEQFF. This rearrangement joins TRBV9 to TRBJ2-1; the D is unclear. V shed 4 bases and J shed 8 bases, with 13 bases lying between them. The CDR3 runs 13 residues. The germline CDR1 and CDR2 sequences are SGDLS and YYNGEE. Based on the CDR3 plus reference TRBV9 and TRBJ2-1, the full variable domain is DSGVTQTPKHLITATGQRVTLRCSPRSGDLSVYWYQQSLDQGLQFLIQYYNGEERAKGNILERFSAQQFPDLHSELNLSSLELGDSALYFCASSPEVIDEQFFGPGTRLTVL.

V gene TRBV19 combines with J gene TRBJ2-4, with 10 bases aligning to TRBD1. The germline V gene encodes CDR1 LNHDA and CDR2 SQIVND (reference sequence). V dropped 4 bases and J dropped 7; count of bases not matched to a gene: 1. This CDR3 has 13 amino acids. DNA for the CDR3: TGTGCCAGTAGTACGGGACAGGGGAACATTCAGTACTTC. Its protein product is CASSTGQGNIQYF.

This clone has only one observation. The CDR3 DNA reads as TGTGCCAGTTCGACTAGCACAGATACGCAGTATTTT. It yields the protein CASSTSTDTQYF. The chain joins TRBV13 to TRBJ2-3; D gene ambiguous. The CDR3 runs to 12 residues. The V gene's germline CDR1 is PRHDT and CDR2 FYEKMQ (reference sequence). The germline V and J ends were trimmed by 9 bases and 0 bases, with 7 bases remaining between them. The entire variable domain, with the rest obtained from reference TRBV13 and TRBJ2-3, is as follows: AAGVIQSPRHLIKEKRETATLKCYPIPRHDTVYWYQQGPGQDPQFLISFYEKMQSDKGSIPDRFSAQQFSDYHSELNMSSLELGDSALYFCASSTSTDTQYFGPGTRLTVL.

This clone was observed a single time. This sequence joins TRBV15 and TRBJ2-1, with a tentative D call TRBD1 (6 bases). The CDR3 runs 13 residues. Looked up from germline, CDR1 is LNHNV and CDR2 is YYDKDF (reference sequence). V was trimmed by 8 bases and J by 9 bases, leaving 17 bases between them. The CDR3 sequence: CATAEQGSREQFF. The CDR3 nucleotides read TGTGCCACCGCAGAACAGGGAAGCCGTGAGCAGTTCTTC.

The V gene is TRBV10-3, the J gene TRBJ1-3, with a possible D match to TRBD1 (5 bases). There are 12 residues in the CDR3. V was clipped by 6 bases and J by 4 bases, with 7 bases between them. Germline lookup yields CDR1 ENHRY and CDR2 SYGVKD. The DNA for the CDR3 is TGTGCCATCAGGGCAGGGGGAAACACCATATATTTT. Translating gives CAIRAGGNTIYF.

This clone has just a few counts. The chain employs TRBV3-1 (or the pseudogene TRBV3-2) and TRBJ1-2, with D possibly being TRBD1 (5 bases). The CDR3 sequence is 13 residues long. V was pared by 4 bases and J by 8 bases, with 14 bases between. In germline, CDR1 is LGHDT, CDR2 YNNKEL (reference sequence). The CDR3, as DNA: TGTGCCAGCAGCCCGACGACAGTAGGAGGCTACACCTTC. Translation: CASSPTTVGGYTF.